These 14 T cell receptor beta chains originate from one sample sequenced in a study of CD8 T cells in ankylosing spondylitis. Findings of the study overall: It appeared that ankylosing spondylitis blood was characterized by a TCR beta motif of several highly homologous variants.

Their cognate antigens are unknown. Each CDR3 protein is one row after TCRdb ran MiXCR on the 5' RACE reads. The repertoire holds about 220,000 distinct CDR3 sequences, with about 16% as singletons. Material: blood, either unsorted or a sorted T cell fraction (not recorded which). These receptors all stem from a male donor with ankylosing spondylitis.

The chain has TRBV12-3 or TRBV12-4 and TRBJ2-3; D unresolved. The V gene lost 5 bases and the J gene lost 5 bases, with 17 bases spanning the gap. This CDR3 comprises 15 residues. As DNA, the CDR3 is TGTGCCAGCAGTCTTCCGGGCCCAGTCGGAGATACGCAGTATTTT. Its translation is CASSLPGPVGDTQYF.

This clonotype was seen a handful of times. This chain connects TRBV4-1 to TRBJ1-1, with D unresolved. This CDR3 is 13 amino acids long. The germline V and J ends were trimmed by 2 bases and 8 bases, with 12 bases remaining between them. Germline V gives CDR1 MGHRA, CDR2 YSYEKL. The chain's CDR3 is CASSQFREIEAFF. The CDR3 region has the DNA TGCGCCAGCAGCCAATTCCGTGAGATCGAAGCTTTCTTT.

The rearrangement links TRBV11-2 to TRBJ2-2, with 10 bases matching TRBD2. This CDR3 is 17 amino acids long. With 1 base clipped from V and 6 bases from J, the junction kept 8 bases outside the gene matches. The germline V gene encodes CDR1 SGHAT and CDR2 FQNNGV. In DNA form, the CDR3 reads TGTGCCAGCAGCTTAGGCCTAGCGGGAGTTGGTTCCGGGGAGCTGTTTTTT. Protein: CASSLGLAGVGSGELFF.

As DNA, the CDR3 is TGTGCCAGCAGCCAGGTGGTCGGGTACGAGCAGTACTTC. It translates to CASSQVVGYEQYF. The chain links TRBV7-2 to TRBJ2-7; D is unclear. Germline values: CDR1 SGHTA, CDR2 FQGNSA. This CDR3 is built from 13 residues. V shed 5 bases and J shed 4 bases, with 12 bases lying between them.

This rearrangement joins TRBV19 to TRBJ2-3, with 7 nucleotides matching TRBD2. Germline CDR1 and CDR2: LNHDA and SQIVND (reference sequence). V lost 3 bases, J lost 4 bases, and 4 bases stayed unmatched. This CDR3 comprises 14 residues. CDR3 sequence reads: CASSMSGEADTQYF. The CDR3 nucleotides are TGTGCCAGTAGTATGAGCGGGGAGGCAGATACGCAGTATTTT.

This chain uses TRBV6-1 with TRBJ1-1; D gene unclear. Looked up from germline, CDR1 is MNHNS and CDR2 is SASEGT. V dropped 8 bases and J dropped 3 bases, with 13 bases sitting between them. The CDR3 length is 13 residues. DNA of the CDR3: TGTGCCAGCGCCTTCCCAGGCTACACTGAAGCTTTCTTT. Its protein is CASAFPGYTEAFF.

In this sample, this clonotype turned up many times. The chain joins TRBV12-3 or TRBV12-4 to TRBJ2-7; D might be TRBD1 (5 bases). The V end was cut by 4 bases, the J end by 4 bases, with 14 bases between. This CDR3 comprises 14 residues. The CDR3 reads CASSYEGASYEQYF. Here the CDR3 DNA reads TGTGCCAGCAGTTATGAAGGGGCATCATACGAGCAGTACTTC.

Notes on this clonotype: At one end, the junction sequence differs from germline, possibly due to a read error. Written as DNA, the CDR3 is TGTGCTAGCAGCCCTATGATGGGAGATACGCAGTATTTT. Translation: CASSPMMGDTQYF. The chain couples TRBV7-7 to TRBJ2-3; D is undetermined. This CDR3 spans 13 amino acids. In germline, CDR1 is SSHAT, CDR2 FNYEAQ (reference sequence).

This clonotype was seen ten or more times. V and J are TRBV10-1 and TRBJ2-7; tentative D call: TRBD1 (6 bases). This CDR3 has 15 residues. V shed 2 bases and J shed 4 bases, with 15 bases lying between them. The germline V gene has CDR1 WNHNN and CDR2 SYGVQD (reference sequence). Here the CDR3 DNA reads TGCGCCAGCAGTGAGGTTCCGGGACAAATATACGAGCAGTACTTC. Its protein product is CASSEVPGQIYEQYF.

The J gene is TRBJ2-4, the V gene TRBV2, with no clear D. The germline V gene has CDR1 SNHLY and CDR2 FYNNEI. The CDR3 length is 15 residues. V lost 1 base and J lost 6, with 13 bases in between. The CDR3 region has the DNA TGTGCCAGCAGTGAAGGTACGGGCTCCGGAAACATTCAGTACTTC. This codes for CASSEGTGSGNIQYF.

This clonotype was counted only a few times. V usage is TRBV4-1 and J usage is TRBJ2-2; D is unclear. Germline V CDR1 and CDR2: MGHRA, YSYEKL. Deletions cut 1 base from V and 11 bases from J, with 11 bases between. The CDR3 covers 13 residues. The CDR3 coding sequence is TGCGCCAGCAGCCAAGTCTTTGGCGGTGAGCTGTTTTTT. It encodes CASSQVFGGELFF.

The J gene is TRBJ1-5, the V gene TRBV7-8, with D possibly TRBD1 on 6 matching bases. The CDR3 is 14 amino acids. The germline CDR1 and CDR2 sequences are SGHVS and FQNEAQ. Trimming cost V 4 bases and J 1 base, with 8 bases left between them. The CDR3 region has the DNA TGTGCCAGCAGCTCAGACAGGAGCAATCAGCCCCAGCATTTT. It translates to CASSSDRSNQPQHF.

This clonotype was recorded at least ten times. The chain uses TRBV9 and TRBJ2-4; a possible D gene is TRBD2 (6 bases). Germline lookup yields CDR1 SGDLS and CDR2 YYNGEE. The CDR3 is 17 amino acids. V gave up 6 bases and J gave up 6 bases, with 25 bases separating them. CDR3 sequence: CASNPKRANPIPNIQYF. CDR3 nucleotide sequence: TGTGCCAGCAACCCCAAGCGGGCGAACCCCATACCAAACATTCAGTACTTC. Supplemented by reference TRBV9 and TRBJ2-4, the full variable domain reads DSGVTQTPKHLITATGQRVTLRCSPRSGDLSVYWYQQSLDQGLQFLIQYYNGEERAKGNILERFSAQQFPDLHSELNLSSLELGDSALYFCASNPKRANPIPNIQYFGAGTRLSVL.

This clonotype was found once. This rearrangement joins TRBV2 to TRBJ1-1; tentative D call: TRBD1 (5 bases). This CDR3 has 14 amino acids. Germline loops: CDR1 SNHLY, CDR2 FYNNEI. Trimming removed 4 bases at V and 1 base at J, with 10 bases between. The CDR3 DNA reads TGTGCCAGCAGTGGTTCAGGGCGGAACACTGAAGCTTTCTTT. As protein: CASSGSGRNTEAFF. The full variable domain, in which reference TRBV2 and TRBJ1-1 provide the parts outside the CDR3, is EPEVTQTPSHQVTQMGQEVILRCVPISNHLYFYWYRQILGQKVEFLVSFYNNEISEKSEIFDDQFSVERPDGSNFTLKIRSTKLEDSAMYFCASSGSGRNTEAFFGQGTRLTVV.